A single sample is the source of the 4 T cell receptor beta chains below, sequenced in a study of OX40 agonist ivuxolimab in advanced cancers. This table comes from immunoSEQ multiplex PCR, and its TCRdb copy is limited to in-frame clones, with some not included. This sample has more than 80,000 clones, with roughly 89% found just once. The sequenced sample was CD4+ or CD8+ T cells sorted from blood, obtained in a trial of the OX40 agonist ivuxolimab. The receptors stem from an adult with an advanced solid tumor such as melanoma, head and neck, liver or kidney cancer.

The genes are TRBV12-5 and TRBJ2-1, with D hard to call. This CDR3 has 16 residues. CDR1 is LGHNT and CDR2 is FRNRAP in the germline V gene. V was clipped by 7 bases and J by 3 bases, with 19 bases between them. The CDR3 protein is CASAPIVSPNYNEQFF. The CDR3 DNA reads TGTGCTAGTGCCCCTATTGTCTCCCCTAACTACAATGAGCAGTTCTTC.

CDR3 amino acids: CASRYTSGGRETQYF. The CDR3 DNA reads TGTGCCAGCAGATATACTAGCGGGGGAAGAGAGACCCAGTACTTC. V usage is TRBV6-5 and J usage is TRBJ2-5; the match to TRBD2 covers 11 bases. This CDR3 has 15 residues. The V and J ends lost 6 bases and 4 bases, in that order; junction bases with no gene match: 7. CDR1 MNHEY and CDR2 SVGAGI come from the germline V gene.

V and J are TRBV10-1 and TRBJ2-7, with unresolved D. V lost 3 bases and J lost 0, with 3 bases in between. Germline V lookup: CDR1 WNHNN, CDR2 SYGVQD (reference sequence). This CDR3 comprises 12 residues. The CDR3 region is CASSDVSYEQYF. In DNA, the CDR3 is TGCGCCAGCAGTGACGTCTCCTACGAGCAGTACTTC.

The CDR3 coding sequence is TGCACCACTCATAACTGGTTGAACACTGAAGCTTTCTTT. This translates into CTTHNWLNTEAFF. The chain recombines TRBV1 with TRBJ1-1. TRBV1 has pseudogene status. The CDR3 extends over 13 amino acids.